This TCR beta chain was recorded in a study of regulatory T cells in long-lasting Graves disease. Time point of the sample: newly diagnosed GD, antithyroid drugs for less than 3 months. PBMCs were the source of the RNA used for TCR sequencing. To make TCR beta libraries, researchers used iRepertoire HTBI primers and Arm-PCR of CDR3 regions. TCRdb recomputed calls from the multiplex PCR reads with MiXCR, one row per CDR3 protein. The sample shows about 210,000 distinct CDR3 sequences, around 19% of them seen only once. This clonotype was seen more than once but under ten times. The data were also submitted as part of a second study, on T cells in Graves' hyperthyroidism and ophthalmopathy.

This TCR derives from a woman younger than 45 with Graves disease. The sample here was peripheral blood mononuclear cells (PBMCs), taken at new diagnosis, from a patient treated with antithyroid drugs.

CDR3 sequence: CASSSRESPLHF. Here the CDR3 DNA reads TGTGCCAGCAGTTCCCGAGAGTCACCCCTCCACTTT. The chain recombines TRBV27 with TRBJ1-6; D is unclear. Germline V CDR1 and CDR2: MNHEY, SMNVEV (reference sequence). Deletions cut 4 bases from V and 10 bases from J, with 8 bases between. The CDR3 extends over 12 amino acids.